This TCR beta chain comes out of a study of vaccination effects on CD4 cells after COVID-19. Germline V gene sequence: CDR1 SGDLS, CDR2 YYNGEE. The CDR3 is made up of 15 amino acids. V gave up 3 bases and J gave up 1 base; unmatched junction bases: 4. In its sample, this clone was seen a few times. What it binds is unknown. With the ViraFEST assay, the study expanded antigen-specific CD4+ T cells using viral peptide pools, then sequenced them. When less than 11 days of culture had elapsed, CD4+ T cells were isolated. People in the vaccine group had not been infected with SARS-CoV-2 before, and their nucleocapsid antibodies were negative. Half the medium was swapped for IL-2 medium on days 3 and 7. The method was immunoSEQ multiplex PCR; TCRdb's version includes in-frame clones alone and lacks a portion of them. Of approximately 70,000 clones in the sample, approximately 72% were seen once.

The gene calls are TRBV9 and TRBJ1-5, with TRBD1 matching 7 bases. The specimen comprised CD4+ T cells from PBMCs cultured with HCoV-NL63 spike peptides, sampled before COVID-19 vaccination. The clonotype originates from a human donor who received a COVID-19 vaccine. The chain's CDR3 is CASSGTGLSNQPQHF. CDR3 in DNA: TGTGCCAGCAGCGGGACAGGACTGAGCAATCAGCCCCAGCATTTT.